Sequencing of this T cell receptor (beta chain) was carried out in a study of tissue T cells after allogeneic stem cell transplantation. Study details: This research-autopsy study prospectively enrolled adult allogeneic hematopoietic cell transplant recipients with steroid-refractory graft-versus-host disease. Of the grafts for graft-versus-host disease patients, four were unmodified and three CD34-selected. Viable blood and marrow gave sorted CD3+ T cells if numbers allowed.

Trimming cost V 3 bases and J 7 bases; bases outside gene matches: 8. The CDR3 is 13 residues long. CDR1 and CDR2 (germline): DFQATT, SNEGSKA (reference sequence). Clones were sequenced by immunoSEQ multiplex PCR, and TCRdb holds only the in-frame ones, with some missing. The sample carries more than 20,000 clones, 75% to 95% recorded once. The material sequenced was blood, taken before transplantation. The J gene is TRBJ2-7, the V gene TRBV20-1, with 8 bases that match TRBD1. The sequence came from a male donor aged 60 or over who later had graft-versus-host disease after an allogeneic stem cell transplant. The CDR3 DNA sequence: TGCAGTGCTAGTGAGGACAGGGCTGAAGAGCAGTACTTC. Protein: CSASEDRAEEQYF.